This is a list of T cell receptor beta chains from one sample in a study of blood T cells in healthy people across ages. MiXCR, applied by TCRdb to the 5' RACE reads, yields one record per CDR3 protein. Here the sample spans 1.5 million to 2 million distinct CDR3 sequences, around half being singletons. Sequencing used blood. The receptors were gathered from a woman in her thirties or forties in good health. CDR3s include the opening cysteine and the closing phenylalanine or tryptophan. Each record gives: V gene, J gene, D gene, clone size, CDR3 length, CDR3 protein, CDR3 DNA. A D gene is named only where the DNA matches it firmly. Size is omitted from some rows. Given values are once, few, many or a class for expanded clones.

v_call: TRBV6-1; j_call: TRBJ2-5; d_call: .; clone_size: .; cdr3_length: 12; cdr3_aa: CASRELRRAQYF; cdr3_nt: TGTGCCAGCAGGGAACTACGACGGGCCCAGTACTTC
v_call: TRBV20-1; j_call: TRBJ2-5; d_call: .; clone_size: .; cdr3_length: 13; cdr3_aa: CSAPPMGRETQYF; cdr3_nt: TGCAGTGCCCCCCCCATGGGACGAGAGACCCAGTACTTC
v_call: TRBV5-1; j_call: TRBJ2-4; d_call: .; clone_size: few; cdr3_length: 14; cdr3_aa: CASSFDSTKNIQYF; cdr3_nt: TGCGCCAGCAGCTTTGACAGCACCAAAAACATTCAGTACTTC
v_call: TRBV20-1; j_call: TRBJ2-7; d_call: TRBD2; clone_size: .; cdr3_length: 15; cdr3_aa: CSARPIGGSSYEQYF; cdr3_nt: TGCAGTGCTAGACCTATCGGGGGGAGCTCCTACGAGCAGTACTTC
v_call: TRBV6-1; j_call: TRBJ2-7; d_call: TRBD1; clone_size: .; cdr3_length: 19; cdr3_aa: CASNTRNRDSETRTYEQYF; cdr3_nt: TGTGCCAGCAATACAAGAAACCGGGACAGCGAAACCAGGACCTACGAGCAGTACTTC
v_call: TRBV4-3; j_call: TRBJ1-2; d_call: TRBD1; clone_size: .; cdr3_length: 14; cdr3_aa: CASSRTGGFGGYTF; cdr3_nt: TGCGCCAGCAGCCGGACAGGGGGTTTTGGTGGCTACACCTTC
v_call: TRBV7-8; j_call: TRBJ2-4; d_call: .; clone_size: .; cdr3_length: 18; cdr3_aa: CASSLGAGMRIAKNIQYF; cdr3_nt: TGTGCCAGCAGCTTAGGCGCCGGGATGCGCATAGCCAAAAACATTCAGTACTTC
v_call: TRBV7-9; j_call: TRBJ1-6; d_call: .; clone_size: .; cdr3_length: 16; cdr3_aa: CASSLGTGGANSPLHF; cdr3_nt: TGTGCCAGCAGCTTAGGGACGGGGGGCGCGAATTCACCCCTCCACTTT
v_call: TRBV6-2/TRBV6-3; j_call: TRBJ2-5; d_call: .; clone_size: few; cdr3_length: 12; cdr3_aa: CASKEYQETQYF; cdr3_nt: TGTGCCAGCAAGGAGTACCAAGAGACCCAGTACTTC
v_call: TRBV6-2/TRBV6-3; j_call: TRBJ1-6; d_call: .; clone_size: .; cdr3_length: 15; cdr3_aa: CASSYQPGFGSPLHF; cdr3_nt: TGTGCCAGCAGTTACCAACCGGGATTCGGTTCACCCCTCCACTTT
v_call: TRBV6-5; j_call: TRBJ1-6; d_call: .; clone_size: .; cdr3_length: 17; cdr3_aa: CASSYLLGGRGNSPLHF; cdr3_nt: TGTGCCAGCAGTTACTTACTAGGGGGTCGGGGAAATTCACCCCTCCACTTT
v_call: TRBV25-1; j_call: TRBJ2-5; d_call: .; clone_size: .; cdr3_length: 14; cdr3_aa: CASSELDSPETQYF; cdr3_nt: TGTGCCAGCAGTGAATTGGACAGCCCGGAGACCCAGTACTTC
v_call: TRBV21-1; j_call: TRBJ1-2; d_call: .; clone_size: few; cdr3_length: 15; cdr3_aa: CASSPLGGNNYGYTF; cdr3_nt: TGTGCCAGCAGCCCCCTTGGGGGAAATAACTATGGCTACACCTTC
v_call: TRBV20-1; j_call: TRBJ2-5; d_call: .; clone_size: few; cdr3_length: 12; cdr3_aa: CSARELQETQYF; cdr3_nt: TGCAGTGCTAGAGAGCTTCAAGAGACCCAGTACTTC
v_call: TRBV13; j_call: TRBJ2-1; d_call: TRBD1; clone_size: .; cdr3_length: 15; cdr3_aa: CASSQPGGVYNEQFF; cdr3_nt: TGTGCCAGCAGTCAGCCAGGGGGCGTCTACAATGAGCAGTTCTTC
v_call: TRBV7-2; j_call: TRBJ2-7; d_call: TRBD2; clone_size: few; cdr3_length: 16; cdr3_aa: CASSLGVSGGTYEQYF; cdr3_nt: TGTGCCAGCAGCTTAGGTGTTAGCGGGGGGACCTACGAGCAGTACTTC
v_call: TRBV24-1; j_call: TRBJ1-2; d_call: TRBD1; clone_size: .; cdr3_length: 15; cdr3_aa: CATSDRAGTAYGYTF; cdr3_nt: TGTGCCACCAGTGACCGGGCCGGGACAGCCTATGGCTACACCTTC
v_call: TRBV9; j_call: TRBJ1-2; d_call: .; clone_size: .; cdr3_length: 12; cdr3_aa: CASSGSSPGYTF; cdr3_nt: TGTGCCAGCAGCGGGTCAAGTCCGGGCTACACCTTC
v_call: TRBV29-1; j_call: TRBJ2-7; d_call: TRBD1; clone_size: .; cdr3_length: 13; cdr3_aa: CSVGDRGQYEQYF; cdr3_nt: TGCAGCGTAGGGGACAGGGGGCAGTACGAGCAGTACTTC
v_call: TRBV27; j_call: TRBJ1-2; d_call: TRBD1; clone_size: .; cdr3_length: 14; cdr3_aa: CASSLKGTGHGYTF; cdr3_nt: TGTGCCAGCAGTTTAAAAGGGACAGGTCATGGCTACACCTTC
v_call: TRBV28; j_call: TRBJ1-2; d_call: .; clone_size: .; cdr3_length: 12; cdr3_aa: CATKNEDYGYTF; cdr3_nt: TGTGCCACCAAGAACGAGGACTATGGCTACACCTTC
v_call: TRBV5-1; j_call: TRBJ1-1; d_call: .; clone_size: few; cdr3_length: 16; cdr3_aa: CASSPGQRVGSTEAFF; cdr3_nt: TGCGCCAGCAGCCCTGGACAACGTGTGGGAAGCACTGAAGCTTTCTTT
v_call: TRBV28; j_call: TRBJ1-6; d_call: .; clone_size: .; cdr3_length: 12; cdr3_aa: CASSFEGSPLHF; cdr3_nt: TGTGCCAGCAGTTTTGAGGGTTCACCCCTCCACTTT
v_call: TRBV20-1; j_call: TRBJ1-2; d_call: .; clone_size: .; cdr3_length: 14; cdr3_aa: CSASATVTASGYTF; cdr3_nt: TGCAGTGCTAGCGCAACCGTGACAGCCAGCGGCTACACCTTC
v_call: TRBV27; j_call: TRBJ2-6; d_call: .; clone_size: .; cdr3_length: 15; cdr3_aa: CASSSRDPGANVLTF; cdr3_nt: TGTGCCAGCAGTTCAAGGGACCCTGGGGCCAACGTCCTGACTTTC
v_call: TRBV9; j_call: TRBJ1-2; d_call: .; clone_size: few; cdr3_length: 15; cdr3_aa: CASRRGDTPNYGYTF; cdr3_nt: TGTGCCAGCCGGCGGGGGGACACACCTAACTATGGCTACACCTTC
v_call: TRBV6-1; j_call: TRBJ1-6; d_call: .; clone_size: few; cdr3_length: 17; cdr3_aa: CASSREQGSVYNSPLHF; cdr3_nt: TGTGCCAGCAGTCGCGAACAGGGCTCGGTATATAATTCACCCCTCCACTTT
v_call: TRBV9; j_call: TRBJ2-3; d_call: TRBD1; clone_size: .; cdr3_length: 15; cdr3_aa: CASRGQGGATDTQYF; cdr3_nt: TGTGCCAGCAGAGGACAGGGGGGGGCCACAGATACGCAGTATTTT
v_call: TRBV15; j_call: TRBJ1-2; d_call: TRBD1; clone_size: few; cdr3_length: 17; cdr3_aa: CATSRERDRPRLQGYTF; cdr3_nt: TGTGCCACCAGCAGAGAAAGGGACAGGCCCCGTCTTCAAGGCTACACCTTC